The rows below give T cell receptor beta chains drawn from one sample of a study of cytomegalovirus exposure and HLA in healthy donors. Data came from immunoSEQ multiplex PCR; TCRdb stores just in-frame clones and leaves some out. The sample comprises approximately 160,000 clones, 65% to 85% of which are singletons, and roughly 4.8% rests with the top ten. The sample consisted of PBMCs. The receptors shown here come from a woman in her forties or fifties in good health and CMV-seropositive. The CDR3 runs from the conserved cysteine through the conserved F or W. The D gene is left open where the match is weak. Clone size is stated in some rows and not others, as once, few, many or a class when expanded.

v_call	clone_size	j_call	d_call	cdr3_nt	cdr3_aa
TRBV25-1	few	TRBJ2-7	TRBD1	TGTGCCAGCAGTGAATTTAGGACAGGGATCTTCGGGGAGCAGTACTTC	CASSEFRTGIFGEQYF
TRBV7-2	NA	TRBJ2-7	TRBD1	TGTGCCAGCAGCTTAAGTGGGACAGGGGCGAACTACGAGCAGTACTTC	CASSLSGTGANYEQYF
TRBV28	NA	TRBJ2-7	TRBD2	TGTGCCAGCAGCCCACTAGCGGGAGGGTTCTACGAGCAGTACTTC	CASSPLAGGFYEQYF
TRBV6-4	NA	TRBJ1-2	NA	TGTGCCAGCAACGCCGTCCAGGGTTCACATGGCTACACCTTC	CASNAVQGSHGYTF
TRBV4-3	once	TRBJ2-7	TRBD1	TGCGCCAGCAGCCACCACGACCCCCAGACAGGGGCCTCCTACGAGCAGTACTTC	CASSHHDPQTGASYEQYF
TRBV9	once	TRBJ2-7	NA	TGTGCCAGCAGCGAAACAGGGTTCCCCTACGAGCAGTACTTC	CASSETGFPYEQYF
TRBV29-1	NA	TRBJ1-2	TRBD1	TGCAGCGTTGAAGGTGGACAGGGCAACTATGGCTACACCTTC	CSVEGGQGNYGYTF
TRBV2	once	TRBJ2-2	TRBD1	TGTGCCAGCAGCGGAGACAGGGTGTGGACCGGGGAGCTGTTTTTT	CASSGDRVWTGELFF
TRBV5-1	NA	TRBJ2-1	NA	TGCGCCAGCAGCCCGGTCCCGACGGGAAGCTCCTACAATGAGCAGTTCTTC	CASSPVPTGSSYNEQFF
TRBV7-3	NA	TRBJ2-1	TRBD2	TGTGCCAGCAGCTTCGTTAGCGGGAGTGGTTCGGAGCAGTTCTTC	CASSFVSGSGSEQFF
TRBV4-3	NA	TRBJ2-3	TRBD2	TGCGCCAGCCGACTAGCGGGAGGAGATACGCAGTATTTT	CASRLAGGDTQYF
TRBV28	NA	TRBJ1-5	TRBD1	TGTGCCAGCAGTTTTGGTGATCTCAGGGGGAATCAGCCCCAGCATTTT	CASSFGDLRGNQPQHF
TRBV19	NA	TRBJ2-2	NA	TGTGCCAGTAGTATGAACTCGGTTGACGGGGAGCTGTTTTTT	CASSMNSVDGELFF
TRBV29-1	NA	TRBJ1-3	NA	TGCAGCGTTTACAGGCCCCCGAGCTCTGGAAACACCATATATTTT	CSVYRPPSSGNTIYF
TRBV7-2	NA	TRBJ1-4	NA	TGTGCCAGCAGCTTGATGGAGGGTGGTAATGAAAAACTGTTTTTT	CASSLMEGGNEKLFF
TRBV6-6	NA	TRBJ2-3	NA	TGTGCCAGCGCCTATTCGGGAGCCAACACAGATACGCAGTATTTT	CASAYSGANTDTQYF
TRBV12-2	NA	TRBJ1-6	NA	TGTGCAAGTCGCATTCTTGGGGGGAGCTCCTATAATTCACCCCTCCACTTT	CASRILGGSSYNSPLHF
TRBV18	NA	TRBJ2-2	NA	TGTGCCAGCTCACCGATCCCGAGCACCGGGGAGCTGTTTTTT	CASSPIPSTGELFF
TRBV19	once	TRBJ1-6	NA	TGTGCCAGTAGTGTTACAGGGAGCTCCTATAATTCACCCCTCCACTTT	CASSVTGSSYNSPLHF
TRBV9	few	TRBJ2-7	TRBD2	TGTGCCAGCAGCGTAGGAATAGCGGGGGGCTACGAGCAGTACTTC	CASSVGIAGGYEQYF
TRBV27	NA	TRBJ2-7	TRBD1	TGTGCCAGCAGTGAAACCGGGACAGCCTCCTACGAGCAGTACTTC	CASSETGTASYEQYF
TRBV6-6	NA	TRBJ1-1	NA	TGTGCCAGCAGTGGCCGAGGGTCCGACACTGAAGCTTTCTTT	CASSGRGSDTEAFF
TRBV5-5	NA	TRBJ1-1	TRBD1	TGTGCCAGCAGCTCGTTGGGGGACAGGGCCTTCTTT	CASSSLGDRAFF
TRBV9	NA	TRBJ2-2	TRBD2	TGTGCCAGCGCCTTAGCGGGAGGGAAGAACACCGGGGAGCTGTTTTTT	CASALAGGKNTGELFF
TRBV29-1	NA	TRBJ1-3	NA	TGCAGCGTTGCGGCGGGCAGTTTCCTCCCTGGAAACACCATATATTTT	CSVAAGSFLPGNTIYF
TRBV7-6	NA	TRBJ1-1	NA	TGTGCCAGCAGCTTAGTCTCGGAGGTTCCGCCTTTCTTT	CASSLVSEVPPFF
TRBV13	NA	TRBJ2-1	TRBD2	TGTGCCAGCAGCCTAAGCGGGGGCCCCTACAATGAGCAGTTCTTC	CASSLSGGPYNEQFF
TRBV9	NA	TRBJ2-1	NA	TGTGCCAGCAGCGTTAGGAGCTCCTACAATGAGCAGTTCTTC	CASSVRSSYNEQFF
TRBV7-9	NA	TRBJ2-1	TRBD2	TGTTCCAGCAGCTTGCGGGGGGCAGTGTACAATGAGCAGTTCTTC	CSSSLRGAVYNEQFF
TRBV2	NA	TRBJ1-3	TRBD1	TGTGCCAGGACAGGGGGAGCTGGAAACACCATATATTTT	CARTGGAGNTIYF
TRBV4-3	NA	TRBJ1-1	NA	TGCGCCAGCAGCCCCGGCGGGGGGGACTTGGCTTTCTTT	CASSPGGGDLAFF
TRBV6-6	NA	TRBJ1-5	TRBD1	TGTGCCAGCGGAACGACAAGGGGGCAGAATCAGCCCCAGCATTTT	CASGTTRGQNQPQHF
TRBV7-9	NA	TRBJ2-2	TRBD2	TGTGCCAGCAGCTTAACTAGCGAGGGATCCGGGGAGCTGTTTTTT	CASSLTSEGSGELFF
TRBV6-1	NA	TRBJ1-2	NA	TGTGCCAGCAGTGAAAACCAGGGAAATGGCGGCTACACCTTC	CASSENQGNGGYTF
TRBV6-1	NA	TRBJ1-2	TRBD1	TGTGCCAGCACCCGGACAGGGGGCGACTATGGCTACACCTTC	CASTRTGGDYGYTF
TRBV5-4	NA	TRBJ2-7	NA	TGTGCCAGCAGCTTGGATCCGGGGGACCCCTACGAGCAGTACTTC	CASSLDPGDPYEQYF
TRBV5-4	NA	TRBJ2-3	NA	TGTGCCAGCAGCTTTGAACGGGGCACAGATACGCAGTATTTT	CASSFERGTDTQYF
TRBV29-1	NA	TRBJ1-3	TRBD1	TGCAGCGTCGAGGGACAGGGAGCAAACACCATATATTTT	CSVEGQGANTIYF
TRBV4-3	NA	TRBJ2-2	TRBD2	TGCGCCAGCAGCCAAGATATCGGGGAGGGGCGGCTAAACACCGGGGAGCTGTTTTTT	CASSQDIGEGRLNTGELFF
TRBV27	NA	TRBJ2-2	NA	TGTGCCAGCAGTCGGGGCGGGGCAAACACCGGGGAGCTGTTTTTT	CASSRGGANTGELFF
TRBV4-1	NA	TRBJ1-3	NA	TGCGCCAGCAGCCAGCAGGGTAGCTCTGGAAACACCATATATTTT	CASSQQGSSGNTIYF
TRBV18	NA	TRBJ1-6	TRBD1	TGTGCCAGCTCAGCGGGACAGGGGAGCTCCTATAATTCACCCCTCCACTTT	CASSAGQGSSYNSPLHF
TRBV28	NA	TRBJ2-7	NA	TGTGCCAGCAGTAGAGGATACTACGAGCAGTACTTC	CASSRGYYEQYF
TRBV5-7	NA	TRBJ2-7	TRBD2	TGTGCCAGCAGCTTATACCCCGGCGGGGGGGCCGGCGAGCAGTACTTC	CASSLYPGGGAGEQYF
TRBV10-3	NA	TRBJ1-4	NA	TGTGCCATCTCGGGGGGAGGCGGAAAACTGTTTTTT	CAISGGGGKLFF
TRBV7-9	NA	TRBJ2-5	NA	TGTGCCAGCAACCGACAGATCCAAGAGACCCAGTACTTC	CASNRQIQETQYF
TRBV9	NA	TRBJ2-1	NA	TGTGCCAGCAGCCCTGACGGGGGACAGTTTAGTCTTTCGGATGAGCAGTTCTTC	CASSPDGGQFSLSDEQFF
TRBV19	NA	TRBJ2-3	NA	TGTGCCAGTAGTATCAGGGGCACAGATACGCAGTATTTT	CASSIRGTDTQYF